These 27 T cell receptor beta chains originate from one sample sequenced in a study of blood T cells in healthy people across ages. Primers used in a second PCR of about 7 to 12 cycles were a sample-barcoded 5' primer and a J-beta primer mix. TCRdb re-analysed the 5' RACE reads in MiXCR, keeping a single row per CDR3 protein. The sample records approximately 940,000 distinct CDR3 sequences, under 50% being singletons. Sequenced: blood. Receptors originate from a man aged 30-40 years in good health.

The chain carries TRBV6-2 or TRBV6-3 and TRBJ1-5; D remains unclear. Trimming stripped 6 bases from V and 0 bases from J, with 6 bases between. The CDR3 runs 13 residues. Germline V CDR1 and CDR2: MNHEY, SVGEGT. The CDR3 sequence is CASREGSNQPQHF. The CDR3 region has the DNA TGTGCCAGCAGGGAGGGTAGCAATCAGCCCCAGCATTTT.

The genes are TRBV28 and TRBJ2-7, with TRBD1 matching over 7 bases. TRBJ2-5 matches the DNA end more closely, so the J call is doubtful. Germline V CDR1 and CDR2: MDHEN, SYDVKM. This CDR3 has 15 amino acids. The CDR3 spells CASSPITDRARTQYF. For the CDR3, the DNA is TGTGCCAGCAGTCCCATTACCGACAGGGCCAGGACCCAGTACTTC.

The chain links TRBV25-1 to TRBJ2-2; D not certain. V was cut by 2 bases and J by 2 bases, with 6 bases left in between. This CDR3 contains 14 residues. In germline, CDR1 is MGHDK, CDR2 SYGVNS. The CDR3 sequence is CASSEVGNTGELFF. CDR3 in DNA: TGTGCCAGCAGTGAAGTCGGCAACACCGGGGAGCTGTTTTTT.

This rearrangement joins TRBV7-2 to TRBJ2-5; TRBD1 aligns across 8 bases. Matching the DNA end better, TRBJ2-7 makes the J call doubtful. This CDR3 comprises 14 residues. Germline values: CDR1 SGHTA, CDR2 FQGNSA. The CDR3 DNA reads TGTGCCAGCAGTTTCCTCAGGGGGCAAAGCGAGCAGTACTTC. It is translated as CASSFLRGQSEQYF.

The chain links TRBV2 to TRBJ1-5; the match to TRBD1 covers 8 bases. V gave up 7 bases and J gave up 6 bases; unmatched junction bases: 11. The CDR3 runs 15 residues. Germline V gene data show CDR1 as SNHLY and CDR2 as FYNNEI. DNA for the CDR3: TGTGCCAGCAAACTACAGGGGGTAGGAAGTCAGCCCCAGCATTTT. Encoded protein: CASKLQGVGSQPQHF.

The chain carries TRBV7-8 and TRBJ1-2; D unresolved. V was trimmed by 1 base and J by 4 bases, leaving 10 bases between them. The CDR3 sequence is 14 residues long. Germline V lookup: CDR1 SGHVS, CDR2 FQNEAQ. The CDR3 region has the DNA TGTGCCAGCAGCTTAGATCGACGGGGCTATGGCTACACCTTC. Its translation is CASSLDRRGYGYTF.

CDR3 nucleotide sequence: TGTGCCATCAGACCGGGACTAGCGGGAGCTACCACAGATACGCAGTATTTT. Its protein is CAIRPGLAGATTDTQYF. The chain employs TRBV10-3 and TRBJ2-3; 14 nucleotides line up with TRBD2. The V gene end was trimmed by 6 bases and the J gene end by 2 bases; junction bases not matched to a gene: 7. CDR1 and CDR2 from the germline V gene are ENHRY and SYGVKD. The CDR3 runs 17 residues.

This clonotype has more than one count but fewer than ten. The V call is TRBV3-1, the J call TRBJ1-1; D may be TRBD1 (5 bases). Germline CDR1 and CDR2: LGHDT and YNNKEL (reference sequence). The CDR3 covers 15 residues. V dropped 1 base and J dropped 1 base, with 10 bases sitting between them. Here the CDR3 reads CASSQVGGKNTEAFF. As DNA, the CDR3 is TGTGCCAGCAGCCAAGTCGGGGGGAAGAACACTGAAGCTTTCTTT.

This clonotype turned up a few times. V gene TRBV20-1 combines with J gene TRBJ1-5; D gene unclear. V was cut by 3 bases and J by 1 base, with 7 bases left in between. Germline V gives CDR1 DFQATT, CDR2 SNEGSKA (reference sequence). This CDR3 is built from 13 residues. The CDR3 sequence is CSASPSSNQPQHF. CDR3 sequence (DNA): TGCAGTGCTAGCCCCTCAAGCAATCAGCCCCAGCATTTT.

CDR3 in amino acids: CASTQGGSSYEQYF. The CDR3 DNA sequence: TGTGCCAGCACCCAGGGGGGGAGCTCCTACGAGCAGTACTTC. This chain links TRBV27 with TRBJ2-7; D tentatively fits TRBD1 or TRBD2 (7 bases each). There are 14 residues in the CDR3. The germline gives CDR1 MNHEY, CDR2 SMNVEV (reference sequence). Trimming removed 7 bases from V and 0 bases from J, with 13 bases in between.

The chain joins TRBV29-1 to TRBJ2-7, with D possibly being TRBD1 (6 bases). Trimming pared 6 bases from V and 2 bases from J, leaving 14 bases between. The CDR3 length is 13 residues. Germline CDR1 and CDR2: SQVTM and ANQGSEA. For the CDR3, the DNA is TGCAGCGTATCTAGGGGGAGTCCCTACGAGCAGTACTTC. Translation gives CSVSRGSPYEQYF.

V and J are TRBV28 and TRBJ1-5; D may be TRBD1 (5 bases). The CDR3 extends over 12 amino acids. CDR1 and CDR2 (germline): MDHEN, SYDVKM. V was clipped by 6 bases and J by 6 bases, with 9 bases between them. The CDR3 region is CASRPGGQPQHF. In DNA form, the CDR3 reads TGTGCCAGCAGGCCCGGGGGTCAGCCCCAGCATTTT.

The chain uses TRBV9 and TRBJ1-2; perhaps TRBD1 as D (6 bases). The CDR3 extends over 14 amino acids. Germline lookup yields CDR1 SGDLS and CDR2 YYNGEE. V was cut by 3 bases and J by 8 bases, with 17 bases left in between. The CDR3 loop reads CASSAQTGPLGYTF. The DNA for the CDR3 is TGTGCCAGCAGCGCCCAAACAGGGCCTTTAGGCTACACCTTC.

The chain employs TRBV3-1 and TRBJ1-2; TRBD1 aligns across 7 bases. This CDR3 region has 13 residues. Per the germline V gene, CDR1 is LGHDT and CDR2 is YNNKEL (reference sequence). Trimming cost V 4 bases and J 6 bases; bases outside gene matches: 5. Written as DNA, the CDR3 is TGTGCCAGCAGCCCCAGGGGGGGGCATGGCTACACCTTC. It translates to CASSPRGGHGYTF.

This clonotype was seen a few times. This chain connects TRBV27 to TRBJ1-5; D remains unclear. The V and J ends lost 6 bases and 6 bases respectively, with 12 bases between them. The CDR3 is 13 residues long. Germline-derived CDR1 and CDR2 are MNHEY and SMNVEV (reference sequence). Written as DNA, the CDR3 is TGTGCCAGCAGCCCGGACGGATTTCAGCCCCAGCATTTT. As protein: CASSPDGFQPQHF.

The V and J genes are TRBV4-1 and TRBJ1-5, with TRBD1 as a possible D gene (6 bases). The V gene lost 1 base and the J gene lost 6 bases, with 10 bases spanning the gap. This CDR3 has 14 residues. Looked up from germline, CDR1 is MGHRA and CDR2 is YSYEKL. The chain's CDR3 is CASSQAGGVQPQHF. The CDR3 nucleotides are TGCGCCAGCAGCCAAGCGGGGGGCGTTCAGCCCCAGCATTTT.

The table lists this clonotype with a few counts. The chain couples TRBV6-2 or TRBV6-3 to TRBJ1-1; the D is unclear. Germline CDR1 and CDR2: MNHEY and SVGEGT. The CDR3 covers 18 residues. With 0 bases removed from V and 0 bases from J, the gap between germline ends came to 17 bases. This CDR3 reads CASSYSAARTRMNTEAFF. Written as DNA, the CDR3 is TGTGCCAGCAGTTACTCGGCCGCAAGGACCCGCATGAACACTGAAGCTTTCTTT.

Here the CDR3 DNA reads TGCAGCGTTGTTGGCCACGGAGATACGCAGTATTTT. It codes for CSVVGHGDTQYF. This chain uses TRBV29-1 with TRBJ2-3, with D unresolved. CDR1 is SQVTM and CDR2 is ANQGSEA in the germline V gene. The CDR3 spans 12 residues. V lost 4 bases and J lost 5, with 10 bases in between.

V usage is TRBV6-6 and J usage is TRBJ2-5; TRBD1 agrees at 9 bases. The CDR3 contains 15 residues. V lost 4 bases, J lost 1 base, and 4 bases stayed unmatched. Germline values: CDR1 MNHNY, CDR2 SVGAGI (reference sequence). The CDR3 nucleotides are TGTGCCAGCAGTTCGGGACAGGGCGCCCAAGAGACCCAGTACTTC. Amino acid sequence: CASSSGQGAQETQYF.

This clonotype was recorded at least ten times. This rearrangement joins TRBV29-1 to TRBJ1-2, with 7 bases aligning to TRBD1. V shed 4 bases and J 4 bases; nucleotides not matched to a gene: 9. Germline V gene lookup returns CDR1 SQVTM and CDR2 ANQGSEA. The CDR3 is 14 residues long. CDR3 residues: CSVAEGAQPYGYTF. CDR3 bases: TGCAGCGTTGCAGAGGGGGCCCAACCCTATGGCTACACCTTC.

V gene TRBV28 combines with J gene TRBJ2-3; 16 bases match TRBD2. Per germline, CDR1 MDHEN and CDR2 SYDVKM. With 3 bases clipped from V and 1 base from J, the junction kept 13 bases outside the gene matches. The CDR3 is 21 residues long. As DNA, the CDR3 is TGTGCCAGCAGTTTCAGTGGCCCAGGGACTAGCGGGGGGGGTCGCACAGATACGCAGTATTTT. This translates into CASSFSGPGTSGGGRTDTQYF.

This clonotype showed up just a few times. V is TRBV7-9 and J is TRBJ2-7; D could derive from TRBD1 or TRBD2 (7 bases each). Germline V gene data show CDR1 as SEHNR and CDR2 as FQNEAQ (reference sequence). Between the trimmed V and J ends, which lost 6 bases and 2 bases, there was a span of 11 bases. This CDR3 has 13 residues. The chain's CDR3 is CASRQGTTYEQYF. The CDR3 nucleotides are TGTGCCAGCAGACAGGGGACTACCTACGAGCAGTACTTC.

The chain combines TRBV20-1 with TRBJ2-5, with 8 bases fitting TRBD1. With 5 bases clipped from V and 5 bases from J, the junction kept 4 bases outside the gene matches. Germline V gene data show CDR1 as DFQATT and CDR2 as SNEGSKA (reference sequence). The CDR3 runs 12 residues. CDR3 bases: TGCAGTGCTCCACAGGGGGGTGAGACCCAGTACTTC. This sequence encodes CSAPQGGETQYF.

Regarding this clonotype: This may stem from a read error, because a much larger clone lies one nucleotide away. The chain is built from TRBV7-2 and TRBJ2-1; D not certain. Germline CDR1 SGHTA, CDR2 FQGNSA. The length of the CDR3 is 13 residues. V was shortened by 7 bases and J by 5 bases, with 12 bases between the two germline ends. The CDR3 DNA reads TGTGCCAGCATCCGCCGGAGTGACAATGAGCAGTTCTTC. This translates into CASIRRSDNEQFF.

The chain links TRBV5-7 to TRBJ2-5; D possibly matches TRBD1 or TRBD2 (5 bases each). TRBV5-7 is placed among ORFs of uncertain function. The ends were cut back, 5 bases at V and 4 bases at J, with 15 bases in the middle. The CDR3 is 14 residues long. The CDR3 DNA reads as TGTGCCAGCAGTGGTACGGGGCCCCTAGAGACCCAGTACTTC. Protein product: CASSGTGPLETQYF.

The chain has TRBV4-1 and TRBJ2-5; D possibly corresponds to TRBD2 (7 bases). V lost 0 bases to trimming and J lost 5 bases, with 19 bases between them. This CDR3 comprises 17 residues. Germline lookup yields CDR1 MGHRA and CDR2 YSYEKL. As DNA, the CDR3 is TGCGCCAGCAGCCAAGACGCCCTGGCGGGGGCCCAGGAGACCCAGTACTTC. Translated: CASSQDALAGAQETQYF.

The chain links TRBV7-2 to TRBJ1-2, with 7 nucleotides matching TRBD1. Germline-derived CDR1 and CDR2 are SGHTA and FQGNSA. The CDR3 runs 13 residues. J gave up 2 bases and V 10 bases, and 7 bases lay outside the gene matches. The CDR3 sequence: CATGDSGNYGYTF. CDR3 nucleotides: TGTGCCACCGGGGACAGTGGGAACTATGGCTACACCTTC.